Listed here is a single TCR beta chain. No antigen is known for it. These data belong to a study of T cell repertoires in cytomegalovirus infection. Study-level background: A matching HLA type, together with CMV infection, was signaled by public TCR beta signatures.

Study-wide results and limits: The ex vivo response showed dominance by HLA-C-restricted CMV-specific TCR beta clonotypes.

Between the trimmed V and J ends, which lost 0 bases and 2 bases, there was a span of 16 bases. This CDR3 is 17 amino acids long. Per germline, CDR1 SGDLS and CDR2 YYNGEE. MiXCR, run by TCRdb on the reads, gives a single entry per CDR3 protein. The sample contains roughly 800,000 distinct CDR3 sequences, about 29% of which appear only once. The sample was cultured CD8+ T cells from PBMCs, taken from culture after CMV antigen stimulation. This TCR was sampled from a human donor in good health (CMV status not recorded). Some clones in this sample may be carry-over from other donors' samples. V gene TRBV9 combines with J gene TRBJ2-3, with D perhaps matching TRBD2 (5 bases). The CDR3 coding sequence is TGTGCCAGCAGCGTAGGGACTCTCCTTGGAGACACAGATACGCAGTATTTT. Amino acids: CASSVGTLLGDTDTQYF.